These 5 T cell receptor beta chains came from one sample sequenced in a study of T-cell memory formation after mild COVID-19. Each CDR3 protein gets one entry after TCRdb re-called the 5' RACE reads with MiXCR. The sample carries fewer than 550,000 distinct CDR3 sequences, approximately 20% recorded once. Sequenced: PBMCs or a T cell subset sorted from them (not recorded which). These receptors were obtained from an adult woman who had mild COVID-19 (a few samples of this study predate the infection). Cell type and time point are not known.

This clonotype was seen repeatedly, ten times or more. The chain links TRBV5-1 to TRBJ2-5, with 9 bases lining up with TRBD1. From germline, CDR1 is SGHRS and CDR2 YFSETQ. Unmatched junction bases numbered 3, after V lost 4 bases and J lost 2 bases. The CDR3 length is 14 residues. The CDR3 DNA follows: TGCGCCAGCAGCACCGGACAGGGGCAAGAGACCCAGTACTTC. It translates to CASSTGQGQETQYF.

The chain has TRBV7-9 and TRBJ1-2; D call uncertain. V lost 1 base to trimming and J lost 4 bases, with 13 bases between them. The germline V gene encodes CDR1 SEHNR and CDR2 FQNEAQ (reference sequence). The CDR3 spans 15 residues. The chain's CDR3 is CASSLVQEYPYGYTF. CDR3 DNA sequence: TGTGCCAGCAGCTTAGTTCAGGAGTACCCCTATGGCTACACCTTC.

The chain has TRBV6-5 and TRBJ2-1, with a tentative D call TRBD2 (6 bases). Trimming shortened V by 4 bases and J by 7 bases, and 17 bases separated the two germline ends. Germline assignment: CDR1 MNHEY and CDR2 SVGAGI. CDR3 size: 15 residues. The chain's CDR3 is CASSSRGWERNEQFF. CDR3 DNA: TGTGCCAGCAGTTCCCGGGGGTGGGAGAGGAATGAGCAGTTCTTC.

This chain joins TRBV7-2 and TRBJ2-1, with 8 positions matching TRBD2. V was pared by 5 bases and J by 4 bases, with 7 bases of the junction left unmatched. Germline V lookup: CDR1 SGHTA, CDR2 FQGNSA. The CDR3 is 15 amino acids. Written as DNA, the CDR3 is TGTGCCAGCAGCCCGAGGAGCGGGAGATACAATGAGCAGTTCTTC. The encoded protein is CASSPRSGRYNEQFF.

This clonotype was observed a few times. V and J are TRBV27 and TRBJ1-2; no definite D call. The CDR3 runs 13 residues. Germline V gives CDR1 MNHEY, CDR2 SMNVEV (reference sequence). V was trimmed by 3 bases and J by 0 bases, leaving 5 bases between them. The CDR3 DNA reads TGTGCCAGCAGTTTTCAGTCTAACTATGGCTACACCTTC. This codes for CASSFQSNYGYTF.